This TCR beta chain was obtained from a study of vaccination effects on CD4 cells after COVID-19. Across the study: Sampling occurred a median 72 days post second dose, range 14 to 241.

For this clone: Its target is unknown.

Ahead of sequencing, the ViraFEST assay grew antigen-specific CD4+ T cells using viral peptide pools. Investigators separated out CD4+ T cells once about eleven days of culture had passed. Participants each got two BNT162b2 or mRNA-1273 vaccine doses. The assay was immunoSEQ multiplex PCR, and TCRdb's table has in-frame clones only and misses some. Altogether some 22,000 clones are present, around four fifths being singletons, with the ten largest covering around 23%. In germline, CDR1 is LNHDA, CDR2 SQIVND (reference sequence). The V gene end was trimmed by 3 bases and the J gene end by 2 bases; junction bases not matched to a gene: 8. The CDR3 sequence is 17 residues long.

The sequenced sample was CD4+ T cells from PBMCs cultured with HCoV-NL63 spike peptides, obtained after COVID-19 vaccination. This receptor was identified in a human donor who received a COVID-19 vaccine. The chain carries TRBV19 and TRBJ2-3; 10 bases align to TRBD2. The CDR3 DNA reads TGTGCCAGTAGTATTACGCCGAGCGGGAGGGCCACAGATACGCAGTATTTT. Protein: CASSITPSGRATDTQYF.